This T cell receptor beta chain was identified during a study of Tregs in tolerant kidney transplant recipients (dated by TCRdb to the late 2010s). Broadly, across the study: Transplants used related donors with nonmyeloablative bone marrow transplantation; mixed chimerism was transient in the human trials. TCRbeta sequencing was used in the study to identify donor-specific regulatory T cells before combined kidney and bone marrow transplantation, and the identified cells were then tracked after transplant.

The paper's findings and limits, for the study overall: Although technical replication error seemed to be minimal, the question of biological reproducibility was not addressed directly. Because only a small number of patients were included, the study had limitations, and the results will need to be validated in larger populations as well as under other immunosuppression protocols. Because the PCR primers were changed over time for some patients, nucleotide-level comparison could not be performed across the samples from those patients. The most biologically relevant and donor-specific TCRbeta repertoire appeared to be identified by expanding Tregs with activated donor B cells. Donor-specific Treg expansion was found to exceed global Treg expansion in tolerant patients, suggesting antigen-driven rather than nonspecific expansion.

Genomic DNA was extracted from sorted cells with the QIAGEN DNeasy Blood and Tissue Kit for TCRbeta CDR3 sequencing. High-throughput TCRbeta CDR3 sequencing, which included PCR amplification with bias correction and internal controls, was done commercially through immunoSEQ. From the authors' description of their analysis: Unique productive TCRbeta sequences were defined by CDR3 nucleotide sequence when primers matched and otherwise by CDR3 amino acid sequence together with Vbeta and Jbeta genes. Sorting error was corrected by removing sequences shared between sorted populations at a frequency ratio of 2:1 or less, and the remaining shared sequences were assigned to the higher population. A sequence was defined as donor-reactive if the sequence was expanded at least 5-fold in CFSE-low cells compared with unstimulated cells and had a frequency of at least 0.01% in CFSE-low cells. Jensen-Shannon divergence, calculated on the top 100 TCRbeta sequences ranked by frequency, was used to quantify repertoire divergence. When a sample had multiple sequencing runs, each run was corrected for sorting error separately and the runs were then pooled. What TCRdb holds here is the immuneACCESS table cut down to in-frame rearrangements. Part of the clones is not present; checked against another copy, under half of the missing clones reflect an unresolved V gene, and the others are unexplained. V, J and clone size derive from that table, while D and trimming were established from the DNA sequence. The sample table lists tens of thousands of clones, about 88% of them with a count of one. The biggest ten clones account for approximately 0.36% of the sample.

The time point label corresponds to: blood sample drawn before combined kidney and bone marrow transplant. Thawed PBMCs were FACS-sorted into unstimulated Tregs (CD4+CD25+CD127-), CD4+ non-Tregs (CD4+CD25-), CD4 cells and CD8 cells. The patients were a handful of recipients of combined kidney and bone marrow transplants from the ITN036ST trial, and samples were available only for these trial subjects. Healthy control blood was separated into PBMCs by Ficoll density gradient and cryopreserved, and patient PBMCs were collected both before and after transplant. Reading from cysteine to phenylalanine, the CDR3 counts 14 amino acids. Of all the DNA, just the CDR3 is kept, 42 bases in frame from base 1. CDR1 is given as SGHTA and CDR2 as FQGNSA, both from the germline V gene. Trimmed from V: 5 bases; trimmed from J: 5 bases; junction bases lacking a gene match: 8. As regards this clone: This clone's antigen is unknown. Within one base of it there is no much larger clone, and no base qualities were kept.

This specimen consisted of CD4+ T cells from blood, obtained before the transplant. The receptor's source is a human donor who received a combined kidney and bone marrow transplant. The chain uses TRBV7-2 and TRBJ1-1; 7 nucleotides in the junction match TRBD1. The CDR3 region reads CASSLTGVWTEAFF. The DNA is TGTGCCAGCAGCCTTACAGGGGTTTGGACTGAAGCTTTCTTT.